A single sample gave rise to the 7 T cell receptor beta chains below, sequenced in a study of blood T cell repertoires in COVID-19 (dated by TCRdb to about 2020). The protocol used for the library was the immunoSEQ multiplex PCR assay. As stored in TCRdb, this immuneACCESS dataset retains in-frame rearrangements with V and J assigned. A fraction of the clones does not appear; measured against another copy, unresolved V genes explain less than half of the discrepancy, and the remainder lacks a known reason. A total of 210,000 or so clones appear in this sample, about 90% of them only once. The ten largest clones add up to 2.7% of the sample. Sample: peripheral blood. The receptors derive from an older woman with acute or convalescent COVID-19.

CDR3 region: CASSPDRLNIQYF. The CDR3 coding sequence is TGTGCCAGTAGTCCGGACAGACTAAACATTCAGTACTTC. This rearrangement joins TRBV19 to TRBJ2-4; D perhaps matches TRBD1 (6 bases). CDR3 length equals 13 residues. Germline CDR1 is LNHDA and CDR2 is SQIVND (reference sequence). V was pared by 5 bases and J by 6 bases, with 11 bases between. Based on the CDR3 plus reference TRBV19 and TRBJ2-4, the full variable domain is DGGITQSPKYLFRKEGQNVTLSCEQNLNHDAMYWYRQDPGQGLRLIYYSQIVNDFQKGDIAEGYSVSREKKESFPLTVTSAQKNPTAFYLCASSPDRLNIQYFGAGTRLSVL.

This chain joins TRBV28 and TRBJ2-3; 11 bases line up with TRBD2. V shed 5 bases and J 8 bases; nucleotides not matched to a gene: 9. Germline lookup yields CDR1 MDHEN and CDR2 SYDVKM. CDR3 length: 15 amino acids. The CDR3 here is CASSPEGLAEITQYF. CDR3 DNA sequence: TGTGCCAGCAGTCCAGAGGGACTAGCGGAGATTACGCAGTATTTT.

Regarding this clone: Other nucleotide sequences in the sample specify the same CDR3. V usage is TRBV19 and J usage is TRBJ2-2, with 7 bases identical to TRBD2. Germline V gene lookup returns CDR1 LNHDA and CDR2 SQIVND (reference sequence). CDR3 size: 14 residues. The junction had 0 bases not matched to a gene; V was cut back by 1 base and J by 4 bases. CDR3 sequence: CASSIGGGTGELFF. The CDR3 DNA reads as TGTGCCAGTAGTATAGGCGGGGGCACCGGGGAGCTGTTTTTT.

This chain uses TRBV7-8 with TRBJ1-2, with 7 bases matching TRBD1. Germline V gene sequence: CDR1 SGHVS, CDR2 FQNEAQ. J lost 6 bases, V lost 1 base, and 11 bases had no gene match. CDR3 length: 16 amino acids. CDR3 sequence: CASSLDIRGRRNGYTF. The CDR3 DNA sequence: TGTGCCAGCAGCTTAGATATCAGGGGGAGGAGGAATGGCTACACCTTC.

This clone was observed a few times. For the CDR3, the DNA is TGTGCCAGCAGCAATCGACAGGGGGATATCTATGGCTACACCTTC. This gives the protein CASSNRQGDIYGYTF. This chain connects TRBV5-5 to TRBJ1-2; 9 bases align to TRBD1. CDR1 is SGHKS and CDR2 is YYEKEE in the germline V gene (reference sequence). The CDR3 consists of 15 residues. Losses at the gene ends were 4 bases for V and 4 bases for J; bases not matched to a gene: 8. The whole variable domain, remainder taken from reference TRBV5-5 and TRBJ1-2, is DAGVTQSPTHLIKTRGQQVTLRCSPISGHKSVSWYQQVLGQGPQFIFQYYEKEERGRGNFPDRFSARQFPNYSSELNVNALLLGDSALYLCASSNRQGDIYGYTFGSGTRLTVV.

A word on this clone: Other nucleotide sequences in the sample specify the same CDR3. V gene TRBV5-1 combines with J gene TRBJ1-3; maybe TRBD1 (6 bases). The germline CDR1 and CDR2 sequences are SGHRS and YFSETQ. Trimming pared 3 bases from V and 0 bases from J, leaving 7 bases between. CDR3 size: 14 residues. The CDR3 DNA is TGCGCCAGCAGCTCGACAGGCTCTGGAAACACCATATATTTT. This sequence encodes CASSSTGSGNTIYF.

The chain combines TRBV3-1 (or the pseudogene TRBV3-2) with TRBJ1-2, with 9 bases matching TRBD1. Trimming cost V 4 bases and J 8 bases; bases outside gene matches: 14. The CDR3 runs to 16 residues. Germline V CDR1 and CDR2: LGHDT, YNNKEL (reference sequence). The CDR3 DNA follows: TGTGCCAGCAGCCCACGGACAGGGGCTCTCGTGGAGGGCTACACCTTC. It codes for CASSPRTGALVEGYTF.